The T cell receptor (beta chain) described here comes from a study of T cells in Graves' hyperthyroidism and ophthalmopathy. Study-level points and caveats: Ophthalmopathy and stable hyperthyroidism were told apart by a 13 V-J model. Blood held most thyroid clonotypes expanded above 0.001 frequency.

TCR beta CDR3 region amplification was performed from RNA transcripts. The HTBI primer set drove a first-round RT-PCR of the TCR CDR3. TCRdb used MiXCR to reprocess the multiplex PCR reads, holding one entry per CDR3 protein. The sample holds approximately 600,000 distinct CDR3 sequences, about 20% seen once. Duration under 3 months, a NOSPECS grade of at least 4, and a Clinical Activity Score of at least 3 characterized the ophthalmopathy patients. The PBMCs were sourced from fresh peripheral blood (approximately 10 ml). In this sample, this clonotype turned up many times. The antigen is undetermined. Germline V gene sequence: CDR1 KGHSH, CDR2 LQKENI. V dropped 3 bases and J dropped 4 bases, with 7 bases sitting between them. The CDR3 spans 13 residues.

The sequenced sample consisted of blood. The chain links TRBV18 to TRBJ2-1; D not certain. This TCR was recovered from a man aged 30 to 45 with Graves' ophthalmopathy. The CDR3 coding sequence is TGTGCCAGCTCACCGCCATCGTACAATGAGCAGTTCTTC. As protein: CASSPPSYNEQFF.